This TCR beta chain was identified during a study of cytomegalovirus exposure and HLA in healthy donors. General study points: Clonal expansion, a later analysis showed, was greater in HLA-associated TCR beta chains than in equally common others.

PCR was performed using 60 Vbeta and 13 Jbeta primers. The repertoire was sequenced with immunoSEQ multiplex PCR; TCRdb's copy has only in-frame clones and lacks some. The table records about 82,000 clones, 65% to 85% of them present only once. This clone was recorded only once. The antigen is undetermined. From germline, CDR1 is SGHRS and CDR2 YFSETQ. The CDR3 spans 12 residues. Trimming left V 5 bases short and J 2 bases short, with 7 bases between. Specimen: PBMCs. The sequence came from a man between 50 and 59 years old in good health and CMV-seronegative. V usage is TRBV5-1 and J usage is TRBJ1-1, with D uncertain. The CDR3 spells CASRTGNTEAFF. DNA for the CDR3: TGCGCCAGCAGGACGGGAAACACTGAAGCTTTCTTT.